The entry below describes one T cell receptor (beta chain). Original processing methods: How many nucleated cells were present was estimated from reference gene primer amplification. Only in-frame clones appear in the TCRdb table, and some are missing; sequencing was by immunoSEQ multiplex PCR. V, J and clone size are those of that table, while D and trimming were read from the DNA. Altogether about 480,000 clones are present, 87% being singletons, with the ten largest covering roughly 1.8%. Trimming pared 0 bases from V and 7 bases from J, leaving 10 bases between. Germline CDR1 and CDR2: SGDLS and YYNGEE. This CDR3 spans 13 amino acids. The source of the sample is a study of blood T cell repertoires in COVID-19. Participants had their cohort set by participant-reported clinical history.

Sequenced sample: PBMCs or T cells enriched from blood (not recorded which). This sequence originates from a woman aged 18-29 years with acute COVID-19. The chain links TRBV9 to TRBJ1-1, with D possibly being TRBD1 (5 bases). The CDR3 loop is CASSVVRQLEAFF. The CDR3, as DNA: TGTGCCAGCAGCGTAGTGCGACAGCTTGAAGCTTTCTTT.